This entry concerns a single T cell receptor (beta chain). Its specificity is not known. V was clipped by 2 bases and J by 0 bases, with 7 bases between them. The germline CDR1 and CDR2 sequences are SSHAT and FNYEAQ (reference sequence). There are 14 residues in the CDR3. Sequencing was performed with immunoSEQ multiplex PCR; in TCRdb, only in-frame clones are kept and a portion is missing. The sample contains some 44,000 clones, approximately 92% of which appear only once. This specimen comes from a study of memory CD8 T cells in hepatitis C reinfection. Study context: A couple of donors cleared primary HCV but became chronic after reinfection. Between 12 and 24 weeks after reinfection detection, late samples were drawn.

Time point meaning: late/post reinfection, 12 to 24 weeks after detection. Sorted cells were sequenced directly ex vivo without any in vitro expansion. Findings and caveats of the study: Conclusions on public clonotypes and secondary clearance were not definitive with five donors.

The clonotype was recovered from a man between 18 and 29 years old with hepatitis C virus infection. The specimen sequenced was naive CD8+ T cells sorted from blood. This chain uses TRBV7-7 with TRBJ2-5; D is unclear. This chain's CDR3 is CASSLSEYQETQYF. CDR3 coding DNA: TGTGCCAGCAGCTTATCCGAGTACCAAGAGACCCAGTACTTC. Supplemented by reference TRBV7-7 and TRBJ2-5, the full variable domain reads GAGVSQSPRYKVTKRGQDVTLRCDPISSHATLYWYQQALGQGPEFLTYFNYEAQPDKSGLPSDRFSAERPEGSISTLTIQRTEQRDSAMYRCASSLSEYQETQYFGPGTRLLVL.